This T cell receptor beta chain was observed in a study of CD8 T cells in ankylosing spondylitis. General study results and limits: Enrichment of disease-linked clones was reportedly significant in matched ankylosing spondylitis synovial fluid. It appeared that ankylosing spondylitis blood was characterized by a TCR beta motif of about eight highly homologous variants. Certain motif variants had earlier appeared in reactive arthritis synovial fluid and blood.

Scientists made TCR beta libraries using quantitative 5'-RACE with molecular barcodes. TCRdb re-called the 5' RACE reads through MiXCR, storing one row per CDR3 protein. Altogether around 450,000 distinct CDR3 sequences are present, roughly a quarter being singletons, with the ten largest covering 0.89%. This clonotype was seen a handful of times. Its antigen remains unknown. The CDR3 is 15 amino acids. Germline assignment: CDR1 LGHDT and CDR2 YNNKEL (reference sequence). Trimming at V came to 1 base and at J to 5 bases, leaving 3 bases not matched to a gene. Sequencing was done on a sample of blood, either unsorted or a sorted T cell fraction (not recorded which). This chain links TRBV3-1 with TRBJ2-1, with 9 bases that match TRBD1. The receptor was derived from a male donor with ankylosing spondylitis. CDR3 nucleotide sequence: TGTGCCAGCAGCCAAGCCGGGACAGGGAACAATGAGCAGTTCTTC. This sequence encodes CASSQAGTGNNEQFF.